The source of this T cell receptor (beta chain) is a study of blood T cell repertoires in COVID-19. The V and J ends lost 0 bases and 6 bases respectively, with 14 bases between them. The germline V gene encodes CDR1 SGHTA and CDR2 FQGNSA. CDR3 length: 15 amino acids. Per the study methods: Estimated nucleated cell counts came from reference gene primer amplification. Sequencing was performed with immunoSEQ multiplex PCR; in TCRdb, only in-frame clones are kept and a portion is missing. V and J calls and clone size are given by that table; D and trimming were obtained from the DNA. In the table there are 250,000 to 300,000 clones, approximately 89% of which are singletons.

This receptor was obtained from a woman in her 30s who had recovered from COVID-19. V gene TRBV7-2 combines with J gene TRBJ1-2; D is possibly TRBD1 (6 bases). Sequenced material: peripheral blood. CDR3 in amino acids: CASSLATGTHNGYTF. In nucleotides, the CDR3 is TGTGCCAGCAGCTTAGCTACCGGGACACACAATGGCTACACCTTC.